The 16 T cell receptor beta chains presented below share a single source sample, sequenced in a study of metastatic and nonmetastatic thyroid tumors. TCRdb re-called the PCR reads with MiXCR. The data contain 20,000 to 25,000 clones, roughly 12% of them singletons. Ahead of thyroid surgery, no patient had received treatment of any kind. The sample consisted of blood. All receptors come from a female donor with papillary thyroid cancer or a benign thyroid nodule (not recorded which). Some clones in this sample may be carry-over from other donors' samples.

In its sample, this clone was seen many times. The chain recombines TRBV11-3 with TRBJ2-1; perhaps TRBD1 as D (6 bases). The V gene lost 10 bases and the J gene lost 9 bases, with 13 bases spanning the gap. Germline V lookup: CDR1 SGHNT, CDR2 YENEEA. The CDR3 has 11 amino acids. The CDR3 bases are TGTGCCACCTCCAGGGGAAGTGAGCAGTTCTTC. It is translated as CATSRGSEQFF.

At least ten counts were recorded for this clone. CDR3 coding DNA: TGTGCCAGCAGTTTATTGGCCCTGACAAGCATGGGTGAGACCCAGTACTTC. This translates into CASSLLALTSMGETQYF. The V gene is TRBV28, the J gene TRBJ2-5; D is unresolved. This CDR3 has 17 amino acids. Germline V gives CDR1 MDHEN, CDR2 SYDVKM. V was cut by 1 base and J by 5 bases, with 20 bases left in between.

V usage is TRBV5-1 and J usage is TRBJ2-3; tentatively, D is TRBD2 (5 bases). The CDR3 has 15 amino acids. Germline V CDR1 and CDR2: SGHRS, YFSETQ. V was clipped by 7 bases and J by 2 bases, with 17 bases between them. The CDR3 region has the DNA TGCGCCAGCGGACCCACGGCGGGCTACACAGATACGCAGTATTTT. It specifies CASGPTAGYTDTQYF. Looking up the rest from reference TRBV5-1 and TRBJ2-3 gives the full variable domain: KAGVTQTPRYLIKTRGQQVTLSCSPISGHRSVSWYQQTPGQGLQFLFEYFSETQRNKGNFPGRFSGRQFSNSRSEMNVSTLELGDSALYLCASGPTAGYTDTQYFGPGTRLTVL.

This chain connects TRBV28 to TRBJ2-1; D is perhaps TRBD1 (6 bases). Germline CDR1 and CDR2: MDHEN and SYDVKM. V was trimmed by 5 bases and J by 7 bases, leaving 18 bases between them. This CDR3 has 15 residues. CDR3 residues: CASSPTGSELNEQFF. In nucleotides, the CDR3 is TGTGCCAGCAGTCCTACAGGGAGTGAGCTGAATGAGCAGTTCTTC.

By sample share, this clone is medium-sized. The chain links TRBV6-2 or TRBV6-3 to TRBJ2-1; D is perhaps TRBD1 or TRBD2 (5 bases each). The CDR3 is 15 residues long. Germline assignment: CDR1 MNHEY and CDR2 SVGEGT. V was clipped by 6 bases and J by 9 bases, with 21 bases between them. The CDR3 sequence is CASRAPGPRGGEQFF. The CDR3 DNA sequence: TGTGCCAGCAGAGCCCCGGGACCCCGGGGCGGTGAGCAGTTCTTC.

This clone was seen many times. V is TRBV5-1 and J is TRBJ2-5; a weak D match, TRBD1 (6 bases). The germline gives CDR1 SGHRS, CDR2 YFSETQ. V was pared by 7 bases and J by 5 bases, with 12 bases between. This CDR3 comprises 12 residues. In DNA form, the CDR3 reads TGCGCCAGCTCGAGGGGGATGGAGACCCAGTACTTC. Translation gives CASSRGMETQYF.

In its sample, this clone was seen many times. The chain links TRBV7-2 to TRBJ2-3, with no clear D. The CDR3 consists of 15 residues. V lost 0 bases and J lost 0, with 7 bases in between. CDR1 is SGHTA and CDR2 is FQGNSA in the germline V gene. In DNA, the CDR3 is TGTGCCAGCAGCTTAGCTGGAACTAGCACAGATACGCAGTATTTT. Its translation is CASSLAGTSTDTQYF.

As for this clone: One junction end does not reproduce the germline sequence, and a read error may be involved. CDR3 sequence reads: CARSFLGMPGEMFF. The CDR3 DNA follows: TGTGCCAGGAGTTTTTTAGGAATGCCCGGGGAGATGTTTTTT. This chain links TRBV12-3 or TRBV12-4 with TRBJ2-2, with a possible D match to TRBD2 (5 bases). The CDR3 consists of 14 residues.

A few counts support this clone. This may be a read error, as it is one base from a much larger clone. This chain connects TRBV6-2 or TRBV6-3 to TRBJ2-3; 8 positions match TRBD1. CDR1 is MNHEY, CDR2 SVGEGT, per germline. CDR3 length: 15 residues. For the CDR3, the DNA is TGTGACAGCAGTGACTCGATCAGGGGGCCGGATACGCAGTATTTT. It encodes CDSSDSIRGPDTQYF.

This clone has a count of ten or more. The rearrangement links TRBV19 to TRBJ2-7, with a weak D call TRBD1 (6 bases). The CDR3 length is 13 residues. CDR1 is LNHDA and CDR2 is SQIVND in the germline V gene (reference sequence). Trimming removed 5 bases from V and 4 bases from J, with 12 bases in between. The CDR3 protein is CASSPGAPYEQYF. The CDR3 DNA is TGTGCCAGTAGTCCAGGGGCCCCTTACGAGCAGTACTTC.

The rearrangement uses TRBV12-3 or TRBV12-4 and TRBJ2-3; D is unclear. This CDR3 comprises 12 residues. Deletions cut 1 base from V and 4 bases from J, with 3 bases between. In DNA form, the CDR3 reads TGTGCCAGCAGTTTAGGGGCAGATACGCAGTATTTT. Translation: CASSLGADTQYF.

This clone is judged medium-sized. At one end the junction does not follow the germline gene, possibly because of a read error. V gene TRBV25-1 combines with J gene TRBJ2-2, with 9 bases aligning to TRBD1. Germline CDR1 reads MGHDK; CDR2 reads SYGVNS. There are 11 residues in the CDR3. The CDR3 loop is CASSWTGVLFF. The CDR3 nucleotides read TGTGCCAGCAGTTGGACAGGGGTGCTGTTTTTT.

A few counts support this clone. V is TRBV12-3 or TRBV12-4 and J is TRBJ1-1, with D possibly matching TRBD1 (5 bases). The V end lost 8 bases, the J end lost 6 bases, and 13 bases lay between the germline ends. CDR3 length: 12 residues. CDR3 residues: CASRRVTSEAFF. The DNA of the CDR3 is TGTGCCAGCCGCAGGGTTACGTCTGAAGCTTTCTTT.

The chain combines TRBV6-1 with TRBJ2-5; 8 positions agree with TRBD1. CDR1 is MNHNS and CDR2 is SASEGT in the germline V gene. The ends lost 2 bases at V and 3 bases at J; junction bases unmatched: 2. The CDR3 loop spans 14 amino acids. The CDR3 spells CASSERGQEETQYF. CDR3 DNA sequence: TGTGCCAGCAGTGAAAGGGGACAGGAAGAGACCCAGTACTTC.

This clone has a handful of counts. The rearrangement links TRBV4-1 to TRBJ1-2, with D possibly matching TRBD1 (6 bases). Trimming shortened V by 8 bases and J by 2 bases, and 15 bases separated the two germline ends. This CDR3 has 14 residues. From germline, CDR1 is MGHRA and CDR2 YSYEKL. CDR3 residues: CASGSGGANYGYTF. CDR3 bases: TGCGCCAGCGGAAGTGGGGGGGCGAACTATGGCTACACCTTC.

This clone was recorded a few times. The CDR3 spells CASSQDQGAANEQFF. CDR3 DNA sequence: TGTGCCAGCAGCCAAGATCAGGGGGCGGCGAATGAGCAGTTCTTC. The V and J genes are TRBV4-2 and TRBJ2-1, with TRBD1 matching over 8 bases. The CDR3 is made up of 15 amino acids. With 0 bases clipped from V and 7 bases from J, the junction kept 5 bases outside the gene matches. Germline V gene sequence: CDR1 LGHNA, CDR2 YNFKEQ.